This paragraph covers one T cell receptor beta chain sequence. Antigen: not known. Measured with immunoSEQ multiplex PCR; TCRdb has only the in-frame clones, and not every one. The sample has 1,500 to 2,000 clones; roughly 17% are singletons. This sample is drawn from a study of tumour-infiltrating T cells in Burkitt lymphoma. Looking at the study overall: The Burkitt lymphoma cohort spanned all epidemiological subtypes.

Study-wide findings and caveats: Several public clonotypes were shared across many Burkitt lymphoma patients.

Trimming took off 0 bases at V and 7 bases at J, with 10 bases between the two ends. The CDR3 spans 13 residues. Germline CDR1 is GTSNPN and CDR2 is SVGIG (reference sequence). The rearrangement uses TRBV30 and TRBJ2-1; no clear D. Sequenced input: tumor tissue. This clonotype was sampled from a human donor with Burkitt lymphoma. The CDR3 DNA follows: TGTGCCTGGAGTGTCACCCGGCGAAATGAGCAGTTCTTC. Protein: CAWSVTRRNEQFF.